Described below is a single T cell receptor (beta chain) sequence and its context. Looked up from germline, CDR1 is MNHEY and CDR2 is SVGEGT. Trimming took 5 bases from V and 13 from J; bases not matched to a gene: 15. There are 16 residues in the CDR3. The sample comes from a study of blood T cell repertoires in COVID-19. The assay was immunoSEQ multiplex PCR, and TCRdb's table has in-frame clones only and misses some. The data hold under 80,000 clones, with about four fifths observed a single time. The chain uses TRBV6-2 or TRBV6-3 and TRBJ1-5; 12 bases are a match to TRBD1. Sequenced material: peripheral blood. This receptor was taken from a human donor in a cohort sampled during active COVID-19. This chain's CDR3 is CASSRHRDRGLVTQHF. Written as DNA, the CDR3 is TGTGCCAGCAGTCGTCACCGGGACAGGGGGCTAGTTACGCAGCATTTT.